This T cell receptor (beta chain) stems from a study of T-cell memory formation after mild COVID-19. Losses at the gene ends were 3 bases for V and 2 bases for J; bases not matched to a gene: 10. CDR3 length: 17 amino acids. The germline V gene has CDR1 MDHEN and CDR2 SYDVKM. In the case of this clonotype: The antigen remains unidentified.

Each CDR3 protein gets one entry after TCRdb re-called the 5' RACE reads with MiXCR. The sample comprises under 110,000 distinct CDR3 sequences, over 15% of which are singletons, and around 28% rests with the top ten. Study-wide findings and caveats: Mostly located in CM and EM were contracting CD4+ clones, with contracting CD8+ clones located in EMRA.

Sequencing was carried out using PBMCs or a T cell subset sorted from them (not recorded which). V and J are TRBV28 and TRBJ2-1; TRBD2 agrees at 7 bases. This sequence was found in an adult woman who had mild COVID-19 (a few samples of this study predate the infection). Cell type and time point are not known. CDR3 DNA: TGTGCCAGCAGTTTTATAGGCCCTAGCGGCGCCTACAATGAGCAGTTCTTC. Its translation is CASSFIGPSGAYNEQFF. Based on the CDR3 plus reference TRBV28 and TRBJ2-1, the full variable domain is DVKVTQSSRYLVKRTGEKVFLECVQDMDHENMFWYRQDPGLGLRLIYFSYDVKMKEKGDIPEGYSVSREKKERFSLILESASTNQTSMYLCASSFIGPSGAYNEQFFGPGTRLTVL.